This TCR beta chain was recovered during a study of blood T cell repertoires in COVID-19. Overall study context: In each case, the material was cDNA or gDNA derived from T cells, B-cell-depleted T cells, or PBMCs.

Only in-frame clones appear in the TCRdb table, and some are missing; sequencing was by immunoSEQ multiplex PCR. The sample holds 220,000 or so clones; around 89% are singletons and the top ten take 3.5%. This CDR3 has 15 residues. Unmatched junction bases numbered 7, after V lost 3 bases and J lost 3 bases. The V gene's germline CDR1 is SGHTS and CDR2 YDEGEE. This receptor was obtained from a woman aged 18 to 35 in a cohort exposed to, infected with or recovered from COVID-19 (not recorded which). V and J are TRBV5-8 and TRBJ2-3; 7 nucleotides align to TRBD2. Sequences were obtained from PBMCs or T cells enriched from blood (not recorded which). The CDR3: CASSWTGGETDTQYF. CDR3 bases: TGTGCCAGCAGCTGGACGGGGGGTGAGACAGATACGCAGTATTTT.